The 4 T cell receptor delta chains given below trace back to one sample, sequenced in a study of Vγ9Vδ2 T cells in congenital toxoplasmosis. A single-tube template-switch cDNA reaction was primed with TRGC- and TRDC-specific primers. Both the TRGC1 and TRGC2 constant genes were targeted by the TRGC primer. TCRdb applied CATT to the reads for clone calling. The sample includes approximately 900 delta-chain clones, 20% of them seen just once. The sample consisted of gamma-delta T cells from blood. The receptors come from a child under 10 years old born to a mother with Toxoplasma gondii infection during pregnancy, either congenitally infected or uninfected (not recorded which).

As concerns this clone: A far larger clone is one nucleotide away, so this likely arose from a read error. The V gene is TRDV2; the J gene was not called; the table's D call of TRDD3 was not tested on the DNA. This CDR3 spans 18 amino acids. Germline V gives CDR1 GEAIGNYY, CDR2 EKD. In DNA, the CDR3 is TGTGCCTGTGACTCTATACGCGGGATACCCCAGTACACCGATAAACACATCTTT. This codes for CACDSIRGIPQYTDKHIF.

The chain employs TRDV2 and TRDJ1; the match to TRDD3 covers 12 bases. Trimming at V came to 3 bases and at J to 10 bases, leaving 14 bases not matched to a gene. The CDR3 is 16 amino acids. Germline V gene sequence: CDR1 GEAIGNYY, CDR2 EKD. For the CDR3, the DNA is TGTGCCTGTGACGCGTTACTGGGGGATACTGGTGATGCACTCATCTTT. It encodes CACDALLGDTGDALIF.

This clone was observed a handful of times. This is likely an artifact of a read error, given a far larger clone one base away. Other nucleotide sequences from this sample produce the same CDR3. The J gene is TRDJ1, the V gene TRDV1, with TRDD3 matching 10 bases. V lost 2 bases to trimming and J lost 0 bases; unmatched junction nucleotides: 30. The germline V gene encodes CDR1 TSWWSYY and CDR2 QGS. This CDR3 has 25 amino acids. The CDR3 region is CALGERVRPPLYWGIPSRYTDKLIF. The CDR3 DNA reads as TGTGCTCTTGGGGAAAGGGTACGACCCCCTTTATACTGGGGGATCCCCTCCCGGTACACCGATAAACTCATCTTT.

This clone was found a few times. A far larger clone is off by one base, so a read error is likely. The sample contains more than one DNA sequence encoding this CDR3. The J gene is TRDJ1, the V gene TRDV1; D gene ambiguous. CDR3 length equals 18 residues. Germline V lookup: CDR1 TSWWSYY, CDR2 QGS. V gave up 5 bases and J gave up 7 bases, with 29 bases separating them. In DNA, the CDR3 is TGTGCTCTTGGGAACCGGTATCTCGAATTGCCCGTGCGTGGTAAACTCATCTTT. This gives the protein CALGNRYLELPVRGKLIF.